Listed below are T cell receptor beta chains from one sample, sequenced in a study of CD8 T cells in Susac syndrome. TCRdb recomputed calls from the immunoSEQ multiplex PCR reads with MiXCR, one row per CDR3 protein. This table holds 150,000 to 250,000 distinct CDR3 sequences, 90% to 95% found once. The sample was CD4+ T cells from PBMCs. The source of these receptors is a human donor with multiple sclerosis. Both conserved end residues are part of each CDR3. A D gene is named only where the DNA matches it firmly.

v_gene	d_gene	CDR3aa
TRBV20-1	-	CSAVQPAGQFF
TRBV6-5	-	CASSWASTDTQYF
TRBV12-3/TRBV12-4	-	CASTLPGGTQYF
TRBV5-5	TRBD1	CASSMGQNTDTQYF
TRBV19	-	CASSIYTGTLRILAQPQHF
TRBV4-1	-	CASSQDPHSYEQYF
TRBV24-1	TRBD2	CATSEALAGRGNEQFF
TRBV12-3/TRBV12-4	-	CASRRASPDTQYF
TRBV29-1	TRBD2	CSVARGTSGGQETQYF
TRBV11-2	-	CASSNLLVSSETQYF
TRBV3-1	-	CASSQDSGTEAFF
TRBV3-1	-	CASSQDWGGRGYTF
TRBV3-1	TRBD2	CASSQAAVGLAGADEQFF
TRBV20-1	-	CSTRARGQETQYF
TRBV20-1	-	CSARASTLRTDTQYF
TRBV12-5	-	CASGSNSGANVLTF
TRBV27	-	CASILLADTQYF
TRBV23-1	-	CASSPHRVSTGELFF
TRBV20-1	TRBD2	CSALSGRADNEQFF
TRBV18	-	CASSPAVIANYGYTF
TRBV7-2	-	CASSFASFRGNIQYF
TRBV5-1	-	CASSGEWGYTF
TRBV11-1	TRBD2	CASQRAGDETQYF
TRBV28	-	CASKGAGPDTQYF
TRBV15	-	CATSSTGPGRYGYTF
TRBV12-3/TRBV12-4	-	CASSSPRTLHNEQFF
TRBV3-1	-	CASSQGNGAYGYTF
TRBV9	-	CASSAGTAYGYTF
TRBV29-1	-	CSVVDRIQETQYF
TRBV25-1	-	CASTVGPGPGELFF
TRBV20-1	-	CSAIKGVAVNEQFF
TRBV5-1	TRBD1	CASNSGQGSYNEQFF
TRBV7-9	-	CASGPTGHSYEQYF
TRBV7-3	-	CASSLTVGLWSRAEQFF
TRBV10-3	TRBD1	CAISVQTGLNTEAFF
TRBV19	-	CASSPKTDNYGYTF
TRBV5-1	TRBD1	CASSLAGQANQPQHF
TRBV15	-	CATSRERGVRVTQRYTF
TRBV24-1	TRBD1	CATSETGGAYTEAFF
TRBV6-5	-	CASSSSGYIGNTEAFF
TRBV30	-	CAWSGQENYEQYF
TRBV20-1	TRBD1	CSAKQGDGAKNIQYF
TRBV3-1	TRBD2	CASSQDPGGSDTQYF
TRBV11-1	-	CASSPRDGTDTQYF
TRBV30	TRBD1	CAWSRGQGSGTQYF
TRBV5-1	TRBD2	CASSLAGKDIQYF
TRBV7-9	-	CASSLVDTEAFF
TRBV20-1	-	CSAIPSRHMSQAYNEQFF
TRBV7-9	-	CASSPNTGGELFF
TRBV3-1	-	CASSQRERRTEAFF
TRBV7-9	-	CASSRRPETQYF
TRBV19	-	CASNSRRRGTEAFF